This TCR beta chain was recovered during a study of blood T cell repertoires in COVID-19. Trimming stripped 6 bases from V and 0 bases from J, with 9 bases between. Germline loops: CDR1 LNHDA, CDR2 SQIVND (reference sequence). The CDR3 is 14 residues long. The data were produced by immunoSEQ multiplex PCR, yet TCRdb's version contains in-frame clones alone and is incomplete. The sample contains 290,000 or so clones, 82% of which appear only once. The receptor was derived from a man aged 40-49 years who had been exposed to COVID-19. The source material was PBMCs or T cells enriched from blood (not recorded which). V is TRBV19 and J is TRBJ2-1; D is unresolved. The CDR3 DNA reads TGTGCCAGTAGCTTGAAGAGCTCCTACAATGAGCAGTTCTTC. Translating gives CASSLKSSYNEQFF.